Presented here are 25 T cell receptor beta chains from one specimen sequenced in a study of T cells in tumors after PD-1 blockade. TCRdb keeps only in-frame clones here, not all; method: immunoSEQ multiplex PCR. Of 4,000 to 5,000 clones listed, about 63% were seen once; the top ten hold roughly 14%. Sequenced material: tumor tissue, taken after anti-PD-1 treatment. These TCRs come from a human donor with basal cell carcinoma.

The chain couples TRBV9 to TRBJ1-1; D not certain. CDR1 SGDLS and CDR2 YYNGEE come from the germline V gene. Trimming cost V 4 bases and J 2 bases, with 12 bases left between them. CDR3 length: 14 residues. The chain's CDR3 is CASSKTWGNTEAFF. The CDR3 DNA reads as TGTGCCAGCAGCAAGACATGGGGAAACACTGAAGCTTTCTTT. The variable domain in full, with the rest retrieved from reference TRBV9 and TRBJ1-1, is DSGVTQTPKHLITATGQRVTLRCSPRSGDLSVYWYQQSLDQGLQFLIQYYNGEERAKGNILERFSAQQFPDLHSELNLSSLELGDSALYFCASSKTWGNTEAFFGQGTRLTVV.

The V call is TRBV6-5, the J call TRBJ2-2, with 9 bases lining up with TRBD1. The CDR3 is made up of 16 amino acids. Losses at the gene ends were 4 bases for V and 6 bases for J; bases not matched to a gene: 9. Germline assignment: CDR1 MNHEY and CDR2 SVGAGI. CDR3 in DNA: TGTGCCAGCAGTTTTGCACCGGGACAGGGATCCGGGGAGCTGTTTTTT. It codes for CASSFAPGQGSGELFF.

The chain couples TRBV5-4 to TRBJ2-7; D gene unclear. CDR1 is SGHNT, CDR2 YYREEE, per germline (reference sequence). This CDR3 is built from 13 residues. Trimming stripped 3 bases from V and 0 bases from J, with 7 bases between. CDR3 loop: CASSSGSSYEQYF. The CDR3 DNA follows: TGTGCCAGCAGCTCGGGCAGCTCCTACGAGCAGTACTTC.

By share, this clone counts as medium-sized (0.01 to 0.1%). The chain joins TRBV29-1 to TRBJ2-1; tentative D call: TRBD2 (5 bases). V was clipped by 7 bases and J by 5 bases, with 15 bases between them. This CDR3 contains 13 residues. Germline V gene lookup returns CDR1 SQVTM and CDR2 ANQGSEA. The CDR3: CSASPIGDNEQFF. In DNA, the CDR3 is TGCAGCGCCAGCCCGATCGGGGACAATGAGCAGTTCTTC.

The V gene is TRBV4-2, the J gene TRBJ2-2; 11 bases match TRBD2. The germline V gene encodes CDR1 LGHNA and CDR2 YNFKEQ. V shed 3 bases, J shed 7 bases, and the junction held 13 bases outside the gene matches. The CDR3 runs 18 residues. The CDR3, as DNA: TGTGCCAGCAGCCATTTACTAGCGGGAGTGTCGTTTGGCGGGGAGCTGTTTTTT. Translated, it gives CASSHLLAGVSFGGELFF.

The count of this clone is one. J is TRBJ2-2 and V is TRBV27; TRBD2 aligns across 9 bases. The CDR3 runs 17 residues. The germline V gene encodes CDR1 MNHEY and CDR2 SMNVEV (reference sequence). Trimming took 3 bases from V and 4 from J; bases not matched to a gene: 9. CDR3 coding DNA: TGTGCCAGCAGTTTTAGCCTAGCGGGGTCGGGCACCGGGGAGCTGTTTTTT. Amino acid sequence: CASSFSLAGSGTGELFF.

V is TRBV3-1 (or the pseudogene TRBV3-2) and J is TRBJ2-1; D remains ambiguous. The germline gives CDR1 LGHDT, CDR2 YNNKEL (reference sequence). The CDR3 is made up of 16 amino acids. Deletions cut 0 bases from V and 5 bases from J, with 14 bases between. The CDR3 bases are TGTGCCAGCAGCCAAGATCGACTGGGCCAACACAATGAGCAGTTCTTC. Protein sequence: CASSQDRLGQHNEQFF.

The chain has TRBV6-5 and TRBJ2-7; no firm D call. The V end lost 10 bases, the J end lost 7 bases, and 23 bases lay between the germline ends. Germline V gives CDR1 MNHEY, CDR2 SVGAGI. This CDR3 has 14 residues. The CDR3 DNA sequence: TGTGCCATCAAAATAGACTTGACGCTGGGGGAGCAGTACTTC. Translation gives CAIKIDLTLGEQYF.

In this sample, this clone turned up a few times. The chain is built from TRBV18 and TRBJ2-3; D may match TRBD1 or TRBD2 (5 bases each). V dropped 1 base and J dropped 8 bases, with 10 bases sitting between them. Germline CDR1 is KGHSH and CDR2 is LQKENI. The CDR3 consists of 13 residues. CDR3 nucleotide sequence: TGTGCCAGCTCACCACGAGGGGCGGGTACGCAGTATTTT. This codes for CASSPRGAGTQYF.

The chain carries TRBV19 and TRBJ2-4; no firm D call. Trimming left V 5 bases short and J 1 base short, with 9 bases between. Germline assignment: CDR1 LNHDA and CDR2 SQIVND (reference sequence). The CDR3 totals 14 residues. This chain's CDR3 is CASSLASAKNIQYF. The CDR3 bases are TGTGCCAGTAGTTTGGCGAGCGCCAAAAACATTCAGTACTTC.

A note on this clone: Other DNA sequences within the sample encode an identical CDR3. The chain carries TRBV6-5 and TRBJ1-1; possibly TRBD1 for D (5 bases). This CDR3 comprises 12 residues. Germline CDR1 and CDR2: MNHEY and SVGAGI. The ends were cut back, 2 bases at V and 6 bases at J, with 7 bases in the middle. The chain's CDR3 is CASSYGTAEAFF. The CDR3 DNA is TGTGCCAGCAGTTACGGGACGGCTGAAGCTTTCTTT.

The genes are TRBV15 and TRBJ2-1; TRBD2 might be the D (6 bases). The CDR3 extends over 15 amino acids. The germline V gene has CDR1 LNHNV and CDR2 YYDKDF (reference sequence). Trimming removed 0 bases at V and 9 bases at J, with 15 bases between. The DNA for the CDR3 is TGTGCCACCAGCAGAGATCGTGAAACTAGCCGTGAGCAGTTCTTC. Protein: CATSRDRETSREQFF. Looking up the rest from reference TRBV15 and TRBJ2-1 gives the full variable domain: DAMVIQNPRYQVTQFGKPVTLSCSQTLNHNVMYWYQQKSSQAPKLLFHYYDKDFNNEADTPDNFQSRRPNTSFCFLDIRSPGLGDTAMYLCATSRDRETSREQFFGPGTRLTVL.

The chain uses TRBV2 and TRBJ1-5; unclear D gene. This CDR3 region has 13 residues. Germline-derived CDR1 and CDR2 are SNHLY and FYNNEI. V gave up 7 bases and J gave up 6 bases, with 13 bases separating them. In DNA form, the CDR3 reads TGTGCCAGCACTGTCGGTCAAGGTCAGCCCCAGCATTTT. Translation gives CASTVGQGQPQHF.

This clone was seen just once. One end of the junction is discordant with germline, which a read error may explain. The V and J genes are TRBV19 and TRBJ2-7, with 7 nucleotides matching TRBD2. The CDR3 spans 11 residues. Germline V lookup: CDR1 LNHDA, CDR2 SQIVND (reference sequence). The CDR3 loop reads CASRKGLSLHF. The CDR3 DNA reads as TGTGCCAGTCGAAAGGGACTATCCCTGCACTTC. Supplemented by reference TRBV19 and TRBJ2-7, the full variable domain reads DGGITQSPKYLFRKEGQNVTLSCEQNLNHDAMYWYRQDPGQGLRLIYYSQIVNDFQKGDIAEGYSVSREKKESFPLTVTSAQKNPTAFYLCASRKGLSLHFGPGTRLTVT.

This sequence joins TRBV14 and TRBJ2-2; D call uncertain. Germline CDR1 and CDR2: SGHDN and FVKESK. V gave up 0 bases and J gave up 3 bases, with 5 bases separating them. CDR3 length: 14 residues. CDR3 sequence: CASSQDTYTGELFF. The CDR3 DNA reads as TGTGCCAGCAGCCAAGACACCTACACCGGGGAGCTGTTTTTT.

This chain joins TRBV6-6 and TRBJ2-5, with D perhaps matching TRBD1 (6 bases). V lost 5 bases and J 5 bases, leaving 36 bases between the germline ends. Germline V gives CDR1 MNHNY, CDR2 SVGAGI (reference sequence). CDR3 length: 21 residues. The CDR3 DNA reads as TGTGCCAGCAGTCCGGGGTGGGGTCAAATCGGGACAAATCCCGCAAGTGAGACCCAGTACTTC. Protein sequence: CASSPGWGQIGTNPASETQYF.

By share, this clone counts as medium-sized. This chain uses TRBV27 with TRBJ1-5; possible D gene TRBD1, 6 bases. Trimming stripped 8 bases from V and 6 bases from J, with 17 bases between. This CDR3 contains 14 residues. Per the germline V gene, CDR1 is MNHEY and CDR2 is SMNVEV (reference sequence). The CDR3 region is CASAITGPGQPQHF. As DNA, the CDR3 is TGTGCCAGCGCAATTACAGGGCCCGGTCAGCCCCAGCATTTT.

As DNA, the CDR3 is TGTGCCAGCACGGCTGCTGCCTACGAGCAGTACTTC. Translation gives CASTAAAYEQYF. The rearrangement uses TRBV2 and TRBJ2-7; no firm D call. This CDR3 has 12 residues. V was pared by 7 bases and J by 2 bases, with 9 bases between. Germline-derived CDR1 and CDR2 are SNHLY and FYNNEI.

This clone was picked up a small number of times. V is TRBV3-1 (or the pseudogene TRBV3-2) and J is TRBJ1-5, with 8 nucleotides matching TRBD1. Germline CDR1 reads LGHDT; CDR2 reads YNNKEL (reference sequence). Trimming at V came to 4 bases and at J to 7 bases, leaving 9 bases not matched to a gene. This CDR3 is built from 15 residues. The CDR3 protein is CASSPDRVRWQPQHF. The CDR3 nucleotides read TGTGCCAGCAGCCCGGACAGGGTTCGATGGCAGCCCCAGCATTTT.

This clone was counted only a few times. The chain carries TRBV5-5 and TRBJ2-1; the D gene could be TRBD1 or TRBD2 (5 bases each). The ends were cut back, 4 bases at V and 10 bases at J, with 15 bases in the middle. From germline, CDR1 is SGHKS and CDR2 YYEKEE (reference sequence). This CDR3 has 13 residues. The CDR3 loop is CASSTERGREQFF. As DNA, the CDR3 is TGTGCCAGCAGCACGGAGAGGGGTAGGGAGCAGTTCTTC.

This clone was recorded once. This chain connects TRBV4-1 to TRBJ1-4; D gene ambiguous. This CDR3 contains 15 residues. From germline, CDR1 is MGHRA and CDR2 YSYEKL. Trimming shortened V by 5 bases and J by 0 bases, and 10 bases separated the two germline ends. As DNA, the CDR3 is TGCGCCAGCAGCTTAAGGACGGCAACTAATGAAAAACTGTTTTTT. Amino acids: CASSLRTATNEKLFF.

The chain couples TRBV4-1 to TRBJ2-1, with D perhaps assigned TRBD1 or TRBD2 (5 bases each). CDR1 is MGHRA and CDR2 is YSYEKL in the germline V gene. This CDR3 contains 15 residues. The V end lost 1 base, the J end lost 3 bases, and 10 bases lay between the germline ends. CDR3 in DNA: TGCGCCAGCAGCCAAGTCGAGGGGCGCTACAATGAGCAGTTCTTC. Translated: CASSQVEGRYNEQFF.

The chain couples TRBV25-1 to TRBJ1-4, with D perhaps TRBD1 (5 bases). The CDR3 is 15 residues long. V was trimmed by 4 bases and J by 6 bases, leaving 15 bases between them. CDR1 is MGHDK, CDR2 SYGVNS, per germline. The CDR3 reads CASSVGTGGYEKLFF. The DNA for the CDR3 is TGTGCCAGCAGTGTTGGGACGGGGGGGTATGAAAAACTGTTTTTT.

A remark on this clone: The same CDR3 arises from other DNA sequences in this sample as well. This CDR3 is CASSLSGTYEQYF. The CDR3 coding sequence is TGCGCCAGCAGCTTGTCGGGAACCTACGAGCAGTACTTC. The chain combines TRBV5-1 with TRBJ2-7; tentative D call: TRBD2 (5 bases). V was clipped by 1 base and J by 2 bases, with 7 bases between them. Germline V gene data show CDR1 as SGHRS and CDR2 as YFSETQ. CDR3 length equals 13 residues.

The V call is TRBV5-1, the J call TRBJ1-2, with D possibly being TRBD1 (5 bases). Trimming shortened V by 0 bases and J by 5 bases, and 11 bases separated the two germline ends. The CDR3 is 14 amino acids. CDR1 is SGHRS, CDR2 YFSETQ, per germline. CDR3 coding DNA: TGCGCCAGCAGCTTGGAAGGGGTGAGGTATGGCTACACCTTC. Its translation is CASSLEGVRYGYTF.